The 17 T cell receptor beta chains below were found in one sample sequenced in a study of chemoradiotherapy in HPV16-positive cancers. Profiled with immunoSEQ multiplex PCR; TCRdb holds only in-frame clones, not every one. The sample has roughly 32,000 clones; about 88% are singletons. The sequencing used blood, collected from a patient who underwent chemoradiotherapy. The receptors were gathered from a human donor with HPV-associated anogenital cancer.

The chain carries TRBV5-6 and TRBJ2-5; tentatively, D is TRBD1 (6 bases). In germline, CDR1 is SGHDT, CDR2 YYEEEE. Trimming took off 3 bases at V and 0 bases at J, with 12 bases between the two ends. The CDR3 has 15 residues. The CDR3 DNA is TGTGCCAGCAGCTCCCCTCGGGACAACCAAGAGACCCAGTACTTC. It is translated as CASSSPRDNQETQYF.

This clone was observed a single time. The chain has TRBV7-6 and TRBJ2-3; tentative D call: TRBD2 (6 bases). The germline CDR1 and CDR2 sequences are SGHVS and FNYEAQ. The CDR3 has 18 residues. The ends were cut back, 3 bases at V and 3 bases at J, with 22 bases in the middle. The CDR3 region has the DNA TGTGCCAGCAGCTTCTCATCTGAAGGCGGGGCCCGTACAGATACGCAGTATTTT. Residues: CASSFSSEGGARTDTQYF. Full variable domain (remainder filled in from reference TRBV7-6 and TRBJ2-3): GAGVSQSPRYKVTKRGQDVALRCDPISGHVSLYWYRQALGQGPEFLTYFNYEAQQDKSGLPNDRFSAERPEGSISTLTIQRTEQRDSAMYRCASSFSSEGGARTDTQYFGPGTRLTVL.

The CDR3 bases are TGTGCCAGCAGCCCGGGGCCTTCGAAGTATGGCTACACCTTC. Its protein product is CASSPGPSKYGYTF. The V and J genes are TRBV6-6 and TRBJ1-2; TRBD1 is a possible D gene (5 bases). Germline V gives CDR1 MNHNY, CDR2 SVGAGI (reference sequence). The V end was cut by 6 bases, the J end by 5 bases, with 16 bases between. The CDR3 has 14 amino acids.

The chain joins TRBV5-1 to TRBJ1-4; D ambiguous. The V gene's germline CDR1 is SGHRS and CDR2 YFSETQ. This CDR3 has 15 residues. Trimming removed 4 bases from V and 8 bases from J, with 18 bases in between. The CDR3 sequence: CASSPNHQMGEKLFF. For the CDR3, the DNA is TGCGCCAGCAGCCCTAACCATCAAATGGGGGAAAAACTGTTTTTT.

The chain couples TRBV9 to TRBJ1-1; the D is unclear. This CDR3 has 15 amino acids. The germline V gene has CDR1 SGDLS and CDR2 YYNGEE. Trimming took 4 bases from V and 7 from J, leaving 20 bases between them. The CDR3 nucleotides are TGTGCCAGCAGCCCGAGGGAGGGTACGGTATTTGAAGCTTTCTTT. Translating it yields CASSPREGTVFEAFF.

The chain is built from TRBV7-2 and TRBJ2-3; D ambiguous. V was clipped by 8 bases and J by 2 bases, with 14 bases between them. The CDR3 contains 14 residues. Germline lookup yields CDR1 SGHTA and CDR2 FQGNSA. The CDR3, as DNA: TGTGCCAGCTGGTCGGAACTTTTCACAGATACGCAGTATTTT. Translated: CASWSELFTDTQYF.

As DNA, the CDR3 is TGTGCCAGCAGCTTAGCTGGCAGGGGGCCATACGAGCAGTACTTC. This translates into CASSLAGRGPYEQYF. V and J are TRBV7-8 and TRBJ2-7; 8 positions match TRBD1. Trimming at V came to 0 bases and at J to 4 bases, leaving 5 bases not matched to a gene. The length of the CDR3 is 15 residues. Germline values: CDR1 SGHVS, CDR2 FQNEAQ.

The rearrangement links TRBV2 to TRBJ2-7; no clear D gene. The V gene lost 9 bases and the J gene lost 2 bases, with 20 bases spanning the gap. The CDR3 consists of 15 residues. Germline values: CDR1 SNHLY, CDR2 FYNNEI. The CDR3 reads CASHPRTAVAYEQYF. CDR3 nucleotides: TGTGCCAGTCACCCCAGGACCGCAGTAGCCTACGAGCAGTACTTC.

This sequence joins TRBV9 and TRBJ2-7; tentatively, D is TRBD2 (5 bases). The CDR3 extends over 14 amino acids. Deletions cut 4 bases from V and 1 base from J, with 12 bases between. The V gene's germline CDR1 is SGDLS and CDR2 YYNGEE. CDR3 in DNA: TGTGCCAGCAGCCCGGAGGTGGGTTCCTACGAGCAGTACTTC. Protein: CASSPEVGSYEQYF.

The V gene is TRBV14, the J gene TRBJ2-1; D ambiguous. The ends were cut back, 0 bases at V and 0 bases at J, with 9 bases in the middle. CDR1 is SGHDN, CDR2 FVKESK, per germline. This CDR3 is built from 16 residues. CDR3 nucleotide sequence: TGTGCCAGCAGCCAAGATCCCGCGGACTCCTACAATGAGCAGTTCTTC. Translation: CASSQDPADSYNEQFF. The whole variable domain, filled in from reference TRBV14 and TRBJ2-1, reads EAGVTQFPSHSVIEKGQTVTLRCDPISGHDNLYWYRRVMGKEIKFLLHFVKESKQDESGMPNNRFLAERTGGTYSTLKVQPAELEDSGVYFCASSQDPADSYNEQFFGPGTRLTVL.

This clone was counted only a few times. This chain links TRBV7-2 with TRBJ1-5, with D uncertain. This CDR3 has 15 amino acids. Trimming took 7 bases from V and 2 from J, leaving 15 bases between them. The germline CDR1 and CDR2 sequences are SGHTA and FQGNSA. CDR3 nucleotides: TGTGCCAGCACTAGGGAGGGCACGGGCAATCAGCCCCAGCATTTT. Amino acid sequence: CASTREGTGNQPQHF.

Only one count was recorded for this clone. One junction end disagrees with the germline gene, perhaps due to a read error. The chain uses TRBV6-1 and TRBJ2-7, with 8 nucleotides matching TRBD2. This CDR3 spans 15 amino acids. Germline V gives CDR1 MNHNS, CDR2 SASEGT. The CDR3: CASNEATRGDYEQYF. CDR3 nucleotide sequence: TGTGCCAGCAATGAAGCGACGCGGGGGGACTACGAGCAGTACTTC.

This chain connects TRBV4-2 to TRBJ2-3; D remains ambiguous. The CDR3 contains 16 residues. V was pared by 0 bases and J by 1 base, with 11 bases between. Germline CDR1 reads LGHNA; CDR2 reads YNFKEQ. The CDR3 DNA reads TGTGCCAGCAGCCAAGACCCGTGGGTAGGCACAGATACGCAGTATTTT. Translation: CASSQDPWVGTDTQYF.

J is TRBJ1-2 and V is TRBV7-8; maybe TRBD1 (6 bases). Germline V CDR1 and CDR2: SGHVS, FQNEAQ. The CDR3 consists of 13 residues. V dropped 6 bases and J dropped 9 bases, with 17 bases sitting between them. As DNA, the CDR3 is TGTGCCAGCAGGGGGGGCAGGGGCTGGAGCTACACCTTC. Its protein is CASRGGRGWSYTF.

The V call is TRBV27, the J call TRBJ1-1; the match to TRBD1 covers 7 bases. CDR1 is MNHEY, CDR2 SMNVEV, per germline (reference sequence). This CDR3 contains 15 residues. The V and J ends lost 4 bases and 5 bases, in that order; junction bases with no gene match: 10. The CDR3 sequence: CASSSSQGPGTEAFF. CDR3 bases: TGTGCCAGCAGTTCTTCACAGGGGCCGGGTACTGAAGCTTTCTTT.

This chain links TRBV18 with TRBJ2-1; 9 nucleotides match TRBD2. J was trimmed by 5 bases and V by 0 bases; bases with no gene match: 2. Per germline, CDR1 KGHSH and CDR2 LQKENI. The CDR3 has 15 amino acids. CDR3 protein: CASSPPSSGNNEQFF. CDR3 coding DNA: TGTGCCAGCTCACCACCGTCTAGCGGGAACAATGAGCAGTTCTTC.

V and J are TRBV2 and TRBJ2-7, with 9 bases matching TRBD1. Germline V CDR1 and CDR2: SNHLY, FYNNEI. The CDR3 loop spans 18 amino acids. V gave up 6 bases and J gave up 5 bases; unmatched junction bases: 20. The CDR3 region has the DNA TGTGCCAGCAGGTGGAGGACGCCCCGGGACAGGGTGGAGGACGAGCAGTACTTC. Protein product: CASRWRTPRDRVEDEQYF.